The 5 T cell receptor beta chains presented below share a single source sample, sequenced in a study of cytomegalovirus exposure and HLA in healthy donors. Assay: immunoSEQ multiplex PCR; the TCRdb copy retains only in-frame clones and omits some. Of 130,000 or so clones listed, 70% to 90% are singletons. Sequencing used PBMCs. The receptors come from a woman aged 18-29 years in good health and CMV-seronegative.

This chain connects TRBV7-9 to TRBJ1-4, with 10 bases that match TRBD1. V dropped 4 bases and J dropped 2; count of bases not matched to a gene: 7. This CDR3 comprises 17 residues. The germline gives CDR1 SEHNR, CDR2 FQNEAQ (reference sequence). In DNA form, the CDR3 reads TGTGCCAGCAGCTCCGGGACAGGGGTATCTACTAATGAAAAACTGTTTTTT. This codes for CASSSGTGVSTNEKLFF.

V is TRBV5-4 and J is TRBJ2-2; possible D gene TRBD1, 5 bases. V lost 2 bases and J 2 bases, leaving 7 bases between the germline ends. Germline V CDR1 and CDR2: SGHNT, YYREEE (reference sequence). The CDR3 has 14 residues. CDR3 nucleotides: TGTGCCAGCAGCTTTCAGGGAAACACCGGGGAGCTGTTTTTT. Translation gives CASSFQGNTGELFF.

This chain connects TRBV5-4 to TRBJ1-5; no definite D call. The V end was cut by 2 bases, the J end by 3 bases, with 9 bases between. Germline loops: CDR1 SGHNT, CDR2 YYREEE (reference sequence). The CDR3 runs to 14 residues. This chain's CDR3 is CASSLGGVNQPQHF. The CDR3 coding sequence is TGTGCCAGCAGCTTAGGAGGTGTCAATCAGCCCCAGCATTTT.

This chain connects TRBV4-1 to TRBJ1-1; D ambiguous. V was trimmed by 4 bases and J by 5 bases, leaving 20 bases between them. The CDR3 has 16 residues. Per the germline V gene, CDR1 is MGHRA and CDR2 is YSYEKL. Here the CDR3 DNA reads TGCGCCAGCAGCCCCGAGGTTTGGGCCGCGGGTACTGAAGCTTTCTTT. It encodes CASSPEVWAAGTEAFF.

The CDR3, as DNA: TGTGCCAGCAGCTTACGGTCTGGCCTAGCGGGGACCGGGGAGCTGTTTTTT. This gives the protein CASSLRSGLAGTGELFF. V is TRBV13 and J is TRBJ2-2; 9 bases align to TRBD2. CDR3 length equals 17 residues. The V gene end was trimmed by 2 bases and the J gene end by 5 bases; junction bases not matched to a gene: 9. From germline, CDR1 is PRHDT and CDR2 FYEKMQ (reference sequence).